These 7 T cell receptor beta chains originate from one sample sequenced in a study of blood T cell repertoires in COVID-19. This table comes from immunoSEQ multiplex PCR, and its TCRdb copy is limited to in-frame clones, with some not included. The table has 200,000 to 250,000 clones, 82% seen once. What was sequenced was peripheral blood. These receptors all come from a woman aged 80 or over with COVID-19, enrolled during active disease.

CDR3 DNA sequence: TGTGCCAGCAGTTCAGGGGGCACTGAAGCTTTCTTT. This codes for CASSSGGTEAFF. V and J are TRBV25-1 and TRBJ1-1; TRBD1 agrees at 7 bases. With 5 bases clipped from V and 4 bases from J, the junction kept 1 base outside the gene matches. CDR3 size: 12 residues. Germline V gene lookup returns CDR1 MGHDK and CDR2 SYGVNS.

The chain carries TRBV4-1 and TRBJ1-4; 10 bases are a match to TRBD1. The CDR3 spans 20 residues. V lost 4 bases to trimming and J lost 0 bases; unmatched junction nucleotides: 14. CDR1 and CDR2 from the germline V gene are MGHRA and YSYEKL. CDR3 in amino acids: CASSRPKGTGVYATNEKLFF. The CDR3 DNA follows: TGCGCCAGCAGCCGCCCAAAGGGGACAGGGGTTTATGCAACTAATGAAAAACTGTTTTTT.

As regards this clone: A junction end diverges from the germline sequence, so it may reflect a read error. The CDR3 nucleotides read TGTGCTAGCAGCCCCGGGTTCCTGGATTCCGGGGAGCTGTTTTTT. It is translated as CASSPGFLDSGELFF. The rearrangement joins TRBV7-7 to TRBJ2-2; D ambiguous. CDR3 length: 15 amino acids. Germline CDR1 and CDR2: SSHAT and FNYEAQ (reference sequence).

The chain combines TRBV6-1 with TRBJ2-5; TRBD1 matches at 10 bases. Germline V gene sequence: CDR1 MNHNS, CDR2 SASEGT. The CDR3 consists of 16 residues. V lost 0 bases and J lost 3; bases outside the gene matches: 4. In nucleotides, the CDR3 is TGTGCCAGCAGTGAAGCACAGGGACAGGGGAAAGAGACCCAGTACTTC. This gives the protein CASSEAQGQGKETQYF.

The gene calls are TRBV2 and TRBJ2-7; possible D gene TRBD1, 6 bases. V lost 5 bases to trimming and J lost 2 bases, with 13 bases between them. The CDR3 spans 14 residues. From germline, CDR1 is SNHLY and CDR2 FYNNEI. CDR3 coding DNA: TGTGCCAGCAGTCCTGACAGGACAGCCTACGAGCAGTACTTC. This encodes CASSPDRTAYEQYF.

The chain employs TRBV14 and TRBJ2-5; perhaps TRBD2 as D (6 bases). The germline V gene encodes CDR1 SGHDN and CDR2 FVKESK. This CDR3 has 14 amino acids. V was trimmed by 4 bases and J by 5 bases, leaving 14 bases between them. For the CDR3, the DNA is TGTGCCAGCAGCCCACTAGCCTCAGCGGAGACCCAGTACTTC. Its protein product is CASSPLASAETQYF.

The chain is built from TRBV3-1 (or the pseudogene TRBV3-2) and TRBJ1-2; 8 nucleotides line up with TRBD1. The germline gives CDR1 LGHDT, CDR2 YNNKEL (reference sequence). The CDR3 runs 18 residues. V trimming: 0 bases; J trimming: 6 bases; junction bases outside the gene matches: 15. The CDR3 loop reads CASSQDRGRGLSVHGYTF. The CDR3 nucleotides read TGTGCCAGCAGCCAAGATCGGGGCAGGGGGCTCTCGGTTCATGGCTACACCTTC.